These 5 T cell receptor beta chains were sequenced from one sample in a study of PD-L1 blockade in urothelial cancer. TCRdb's table, derived via immunoSEQ multiplex PCR, lists solely in-frame clones and lacks some. The table records about 80,000 clones, about nine tenths of them present only once. The sequences come from PBMCs, collected around atezolizumab (anti-PD-L1) treatment. Receptors were obtained from a woman in her 70s with urothelial cancer.

The J gene is TRBJ2-6, the V gene TRBV29-1, with D possibly being TRBD1 (5 bases). The CDR3 runs to 16 residues. Trimming pared 1 base from V and 1 base from J, leaving 11 bases between. The germline V gene has CDR1 SQVTM and CDR2 ANQGSEA. CDR3 DNA: TGCAGCGTTGAAGCTAGGGGCGGATCTGGGGCCAACGTCCTGACTTTC. Its protein product is CSVEARGGSGANVLTF.

V gene TRBV29-1 combines with J gene TRBJ2-7; TRBD2 matches at 15 bases. This CDR3 is 17 amino acids long. V dropped 1 base and J dropped 6; count of bases not matched to a gene: 10. In germline, CDR1 is SQVTM, CDR2 ANQGSEA. The CDR3 here is CSVEGTSGRATPIEQYF. In DNA, the CDR3 is TGCAGCGTTGAAGGGACTAGCGGGAGGGCCACACCTATCGAGCAGTACTTC.

The chain recombines TRBV7-9 with TRBJ2-7; TRBD1 agrees at 8 bases. The V gene's germline CDR1 is SEHNR and CDR2 FQNEAQ (reference sequence). The length of the CDR3 is 14 residues. Trimming removed 3 bases from V and 5 bases from J; junction bases left unmatched: 6. The DNA for the CDR3 is TGTGCCAGCAGCTTTCGGACAGGGAAACACGAGCAGTACTTC. Its protein is CASSFRTGKHEQYF.

V usage is TRBV19 and J usage is TRBJ1-5; the match to TRBD1 covers 10 bases. CDR1 LNHDA and CDR2 SQIVND come from the germline V gene (reference sequence). J lost 2 bases, V lost 2 bases, and 6 bases had no gene match. The CDR3 has 17 residues. CDR3 DNA: TGTGCCAGTAGTATACTCCAGACAGGGGGCCGCAATCAGCCCCAGCATTTT. It specifies CASSILQTGGRNQPQHF.

The chain employs TRBV5-5 and TRBJ2-2; 8 bases match TRBD1. The V gene's germline CDR1 is SGHKS and CDR2 YYEKEE (reference sequence). This CDR3 comprises 16 residues. The trim removed 0 bases at V and 3 bases at J, leaving 4 bases unmatched. The CDR3 sequence is CASSLVTGVDTGELFF. DNA of the CDR3: TGTGCCAGCAGCTTGGTGACAGGGGTAGACACCGGGGAGCTGTTTTTT.